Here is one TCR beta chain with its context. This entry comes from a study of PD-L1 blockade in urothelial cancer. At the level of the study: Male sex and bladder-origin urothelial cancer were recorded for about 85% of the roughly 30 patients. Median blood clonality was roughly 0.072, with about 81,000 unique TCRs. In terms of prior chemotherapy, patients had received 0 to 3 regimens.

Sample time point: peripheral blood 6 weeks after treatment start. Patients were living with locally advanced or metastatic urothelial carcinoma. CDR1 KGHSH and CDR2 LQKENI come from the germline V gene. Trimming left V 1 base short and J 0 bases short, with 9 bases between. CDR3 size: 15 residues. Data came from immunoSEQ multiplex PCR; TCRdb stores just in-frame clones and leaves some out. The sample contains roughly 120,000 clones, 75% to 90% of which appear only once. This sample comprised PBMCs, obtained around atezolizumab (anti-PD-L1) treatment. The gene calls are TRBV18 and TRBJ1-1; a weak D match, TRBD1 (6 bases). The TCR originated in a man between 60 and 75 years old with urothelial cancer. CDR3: CASSPRGGLNTEAFF. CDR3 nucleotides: TGTGCCAGCTCACCACGGGGGGGCCTGAACACTGAAGCTTTCTTT.